These 9 T cell receptor beta chains came from one sample sequenced in a study of identical twins (dated by TCRdb to about 2016). Library creation used 5' RACE. The listed sequencing device is Illumina HiSeq 2000. The raw public reads went through TCRdb reprocessing: fastp at Q25, MiXCR clone calling, in-frame beta chains kept. Merged by CDR3 protein, the rows form single entries marked with the most common genes and DNA. In all, the sample holds approximately 1.8 million distinct CDR3 sequences, and 32% of those were seen once. About 0.25% of the sample is held by the ten biggest clonotypes. The sequenced material came from cord blood. The receptor source for this set is a newborn girl in good health.

In its sample, this clonotype was seen many times. V gene TRBV12-3 or TRBV12-4 combines with J gene TRBJ2-1, with no clear D. Trimming took off 2 bases at V and 9 bases at J, with 8 bases between the two ends. The CDR3 consists of 12 residues. Here the CDR3 reads CASSLRSVEQFF. The CDR3 DNA is TGTGCCAGCAGTTTAAGGTCGGTTGAGCAGTTCTTC.

This clonotype has a handful of counts. DNA for the CDR3: TGTGCCAGCAGCCAAGATCGTAGACTAGCGGGAACAGATACGCAGTATTTT. Translated: CASSQDRRLAGTDTQYF. The chain has TRBV4-2 and TRBJ2-3; 11 bases align to TRBD2. The trim removed 0 bases at V and 3 bases at J, leaving 5 bases unmatched. This CDR3 is built from 17 residues. The germline CDR1 and CDR2 sequences are LGHNA and YNFKEQ.

This chain joins TRBV28 and TRBJ2-3, with D hard to call. V was pared by 2 bases and J by 1 base, with 10 bases between. Germline CDR1 is MDHEN and CDR2 is SYDVKM. This CDR3 is built from 15 residues. The CDR3 is CASSLVEPGTDTQYF. DNA of the CDR3: TGTGCCAGCAGTTTAGTGGAGCCCGGCACAGATACGCAGTATTTT.

The chain carries TRBV10-3 and TRBJ2-6; D tentatively reads TRBD1 or TRBD2 (6 bases each). CDR3 length equals 16 residues. The V gene's germline CDR1 is ENHRY and CDR2 SYGVKD. V was pared by 6 bases and J by 6 bases, with 18 bases between. CDR3 DNA sequence: TGTGCCATCAGGGGGGGCATATTCACTGAGGCCAACGTCCTGACTTTC. Its protein is CAIRGGIFTEANVLTF.

This clonotype turned up a few times. The chain recombines TRBV6-1 with TRBJ2-7; D perhaps matches TRBD1 (5 bases). CDR1 and CDR2 (germline): MNHNS, SASEGT. With 9 bases removed from V and 0 bases from J, the gap between germline ends came to 15 bases. There are 14 residues in the CDR3. CDR3 in amino acids: CASTGYGSSYEQYF. The DNA of the CDR3 is TGTGCCAGTACAGGTTACGGCAGCTCCTACGAGCAGTACTTC.

This rearrangement joins TRBV4-1 to TRBJ1-6, with D possibly being TRBD1 (5 bases). CDR1 and CDR2 (germline): MGHRA, YSYEKL. The CDR3 is 13 amino acids. V was cut by 6 bases and J by 8 bases, with 11 bases left in between. The CDR3 sequence: CASRQVGDSPLHF. The CDR3 DNA is TGCGCCAGCAGACAGGTCGGCGATTCACCCCTCCACTTT.

The gene calls are TRBV24-1 and TRBJ2-3; 13 positions agree with TRBD2. Trimming at V came to 5 bases and at J to 0 bases, leaving 4 bases not matched to a gene. Germline CDR1 is KGHDR and CDR2 is SFDVKD. There are 17 residues in the CDR3. CDR3 protein: CATSGLAGGPSTDTQYF. The CDR3 bases are TGTGCCACCAGTGGACTAGCGGGAGGTCCTAGCACAGATACGCAGTATTTT.

This clonotype was seen ten or more times. The rearrangement links TRBV29-1 to TRBJ2-1; TRBD1 agrees at 8 bases. Germline V gene data show CDR1 as SQVTM and CDR2 as ANQGSEA. Trimming took 7 bases from V and 7 from J; bases not matched to a gene: 3. CDR3 length: 11 residues. As DNA, the CDR3 is TGCAGCGGGACAGGGAGGAATGAGCAGTTCTTC. It is translated as CSGTGRNEQFF.

The CDR3 region has the DNA TGCAGTGCTAGGTCCGACAGAGCCTACAATGAGCAGTTCTTC. It is translated as CSARSDRAYNEQFF. The V and J genes are TRBV20-1 and TRBJ2-1; tentatively, D is TRBD1 (5 bases). Per the germline V gene, CDR1 is DFQATT and CDR2 is SNEGSKA (reference sequence). The CDR3 is made up of 14 amino acids. Between the trimmed V and J ends, which lost 3 bases and 2 bases, there was a span of 11 bases.